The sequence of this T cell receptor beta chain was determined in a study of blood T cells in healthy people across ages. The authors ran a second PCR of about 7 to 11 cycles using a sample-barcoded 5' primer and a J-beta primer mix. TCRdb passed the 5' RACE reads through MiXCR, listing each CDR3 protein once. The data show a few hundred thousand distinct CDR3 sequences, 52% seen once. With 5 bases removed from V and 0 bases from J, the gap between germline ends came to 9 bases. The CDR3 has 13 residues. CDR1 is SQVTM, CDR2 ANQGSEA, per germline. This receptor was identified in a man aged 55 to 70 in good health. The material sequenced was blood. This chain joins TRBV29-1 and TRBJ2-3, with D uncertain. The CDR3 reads CSVRHPSTDTQYF. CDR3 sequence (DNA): TGCAGCGTTCGACACCCGAGCACAGATACGCAGTATTTT.